This TCR beta chain stems from a study of PD-L1 blockade in urothelial cancer. Turning to the study itself: Blood was tested 3 weeks (second dose) and 6 weeks into treatment. The median number of T cells present in blood samples was some 140,000.

This CDR3 spans 14 amino acids. Trimming pared 4 bases from V and 2 bases from J, leaving 11 bases between. The V gene's germline CDR1 is SGHVS and CDR2 FQNEAQ. Using immunoSEQ multiplex PCR, the repertoire was profiled, and TCRdb retains in-frame clones only, with some absent. Among 53,000 or so clones, 86% were seen once, and the ten largest hold around 16%. The sequence was obtained from a man aged 60 to 75 with urothelial cancer. The chain carries TRBV7-8 and TRBJ2-5; D is ambiguous. Sample: PBMCs, taken around atezolizumab (anti-PD-L1) treatment. CDR3 region: CASSSSEIQETQYF. The CDR3 DNA reads TGTGCCAGCAGCTCCTCCGAGATACAAGAGACCCAGTACTTC.